This T cell receptor (beta chain) was sequenced in a study of OX40 agonist ivuxolimab in advanced cancers. As for the study in general: Patients were dosed intravenously with ivuxolimab at 0.01 to 10 mg/kg every 2 weeks. Age averaged around 54 years (range roughly 20 to 90), and about 86% were male. The eligibility criteria allowed prior anti-PD-1, anti-PD-L1 or anti-CTLA-4 therapy, and roughly 39% had some.

Study-wide results and limits: Individuals who were partial responders at 0.1-3.0 mg/kg had clonal expansion that ranked among the lowest.

Produced via immunoSEQ multiplex PCR; TCRdb's table is partial and in-frame only. Seen here are approximately 49,000 clones, about four fifths observed once, and the top ten hold approximately 6.1%. Details on this clone: The target antigen is unknown.

V lost 1 base to trimming and J lost 7 bases, with 14 bases between them. This CDR3 has 15 residues. Germline CDR1 SGHVS, CDR2 FQNEAQ. The rearrangement links TRBV7-8 to TRBJ1-5, with a weak D call TRBD1 (5 bases). The material was CD4+ or CD8+ T cells sorted from blood, obtained in a trial of the OX40 agonist ivuxolimab. This sequence was found in an adult with an advanced solid tumor such as melanoma, head and neck, liver or kidney cancer. The DNA of the CDR3 is TGTGCCAGCAGCTTAGTATCCGGGGCGGACCAGCCCCAGCATTTT. Encoded protein: CASSLVSGADQPQHF.